A selection of T cell receptor beta chains follows, all from one sample in a study of blood T cell repertoires in COVID-19. TCRdb keeps only in-frame clones here, not all; method: immunoSEQ multiplex PCR. The sample lists about 23,000 clones, over 85% occurring once. Sequences were obtained from peripheral blood. These receptors were taken from a human donor in a cohort sampled during active COVID-19. CDR3s include the opening cysteine and the closing phenylalanine or tryptophan. D genes are given only for firm matches. For some rows the clone size is stated as once, few or many, or as a class when expanded; others skip it.

few	TRBV7-9	TRBD1	TRBJ2-2	TGTGCCAGCAGCCGGGCGGGGACAGGGGGCACCGGGGAGCTGTTTTTT	CASSRAGTGGTGELFF
once	TRBV2	TRBD1	TRBJ2-2	TGTGCCAGCAGTGAGAACCTAGGGACAGGGATCATCGGGGAGCTGTTTTTT	CASSENLGTGIIGELFF
-	TRBV5-1	-	TRBJ1-2	TGCGCCAGCAGCTTAGCCGGGACTAACTACACCTTC	CASSLAGTNYTF
-	TRBV27	-	TRBJ1-1	TGTGCCAGCAGCCGACCGGGGGGGAACACTGAAGCTTTCTTT	CASSRPGGNTEAFF
-	TRBV7-9	TRBD1	TRBJ2-7	TGTGCCAGCAGCTTGGGACAGGCGGACTACGAGCAGTACTTC	CASSLGQADYEQYF
-	TRBV6-5	TRBD2	TRBJ2-1	TGTGCCAGCAGTTTGGCTAGCGGGAGGGCGGGTGAGCAGTTCTTC	CASSLASGRAGEQFF
-	TRBV28	TRBD1	TRBJ1-5	TGTGCCAGCAGTTTTACAGGGGGTCAGCCCCAGCATTTT	CASSFTGGQPQHF
-	TRBV5-1	-	TRBJ2-2	TGCGCCAGCAGCTTTCCGCCGGACGGACTGTCCGGGGAGCTGTTTTTT	CASSFPPDGLSGELFF
few	TRBV18	-	TRBJ1-6	TGTGCCAGCTCACCAGGAGGGGTGGTAGGTCCACCCCTCCACTTT	CASSPGGVVGPPLHF
once	TRBV5-1	TRBD2	TRBJ2-5	TGCGCCAGCAGCTTGGAGGGTAGTAGCGGGGGGCAAGAGACCCAGTACTTC	CASSLEGSSGGQETQYF
-	TRBV12-5	-	TRBJ1-1	TGTGCTAGTGGAAGGAGGACCCTGAACACTGAAGCTTTCTTT	CASGRRTLNTEAFF
-	TRBV29-1	TRBD2	TRBJ2-7	TGCAGCGTTGATTGGGGGGGAGAGCAGTACTTC	CSVDWGGEQYF
once	TRBV30	-	TRBJ2-1	TGTGCCTGGAGGCCGCGACTGAGACGCTCCTACAATGAGCAGTTCTTC	CAWRPRLRRSYNEQFF
-	TRBV27	TRBD1	TRBJ1-2	TGTGCCAGCAGTTCACAGGGGGCGAATGGCTACACCTTC	CASSSQGANGYTF
-	TRBV9	-	TRBJ2-2	TGTGCCAGCACCTGGAGGGGCGACACCGGGGAGCTGTTTTTT	CASTWRGDTGELFF
-	TRBV28	TRBD1	TRBJ1-5	TGTGCCAGCAGTCCCGTCGGGGGACAGGGGGCGGTCGGGCAGCCCCAGCATTTT	CASSPVGGQGAVGQPQHF
-	TRBV12-3/TRBV12-4	-	TRBJ2-3	TGTGCCAGCAGTTTAGCGACTGGGGATACGCAGTATTTT	CASSLATGDTQYF
once	TRBV18	TRBD1	TRBJ1-5	TGTGCCAGCTCACCAAACGGACAGGGGAACAATCAGCCCCAGCATTTT	CASSPNGQGNNQPQHF
-	TRBV2	TRBD2	TRBJ2-5	TGTGCCAGCAGGATACAAACTAGCGGGGGCGGGGGGACCCAGTACTTC	CASRIQTSGGGGTQYF
-	TRBV18	-	TRBJ2-5	TGTGCCAGCTCACCATCTTGGGACACCGATCGCCGCGAGTACTTC	CASSPSWDTDRREYF
few	TRBV30	TRBD1	TRBJ1-2	TGTGCCTGGAACAGGGGGCAGGAGTATGGCTACACCTTC	CAWNRGQEYGYTF
-	TRBV4-3	TRBD2	TRBJ2-1	TGCGCCAGCAGCCAGGACGCCGGGACTAGGTTGTTCTTC	CASSQDAGTRLFF
-	TRBV19	TRBD1	TRBJ2-3	TGTGCCAGTAGTACGGGACAGGGCACAGATACGCAGTATTTT	CASSTGQGTDTQYF
-	TRBV10-2	-	TRBJ1-2	TGCGCCAGCAGTGAACAGGGTCGGGTCTATGGCTACACCTTC	CASSEQGRVYGYTF
-	TRBV28	-	TRBJ1-2	TGTGCCAGCAGTTTTAGCAGTCCGGGATCTAGAGGCTACACCTTC	CASSFSSPGSRGYTF
-	TRBV29-1	-	TRBJ2-1	TGCAGCGTTGAAGCGGCCCGGGACAATTTCGGTGAGCAGTTCTTC	CSVEAARDNFGEQFF
-	TRBV20-1	-	TRBJ2-7	TGCAGTGTAAAGAGCTCAACCGAGCAGTACTTC	CSVKSSTEQYF
-	TRBV28	TRBD1	TRBJ2-1	TGTGCCAGTGCCACAGGGGGCGCCGGGTACAATGAGCAGTTCTTC	CASATGGAGYNEQFF
-	TRBV7-2	TRBD2	TRBJ2-1	TGTGCCAGCAGCTTAATGGGGACTAACAATGAGCAGTTCTTC	CASSLMGTNNEQFF
-	TRBV27	-	TRBJ1-1	TGTGCCAGCAGTTTAGTGGCAGGCAACCTCATGAACACTGAAGCTTTCTTT	CASSLVAGNLMNTEAFF